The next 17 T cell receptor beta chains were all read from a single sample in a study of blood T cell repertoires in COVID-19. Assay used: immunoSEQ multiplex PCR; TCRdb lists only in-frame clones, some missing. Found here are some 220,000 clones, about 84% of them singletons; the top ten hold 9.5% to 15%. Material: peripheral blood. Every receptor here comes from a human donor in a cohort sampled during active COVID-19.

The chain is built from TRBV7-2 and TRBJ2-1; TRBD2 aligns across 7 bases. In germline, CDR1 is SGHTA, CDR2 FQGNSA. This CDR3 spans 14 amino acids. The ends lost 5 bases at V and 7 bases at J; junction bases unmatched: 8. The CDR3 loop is CASSQGLSSNEQFF. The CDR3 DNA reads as TGTGCCAGCAGCCAGGGACTATCATCAAATGAGCAGTTCTTC.

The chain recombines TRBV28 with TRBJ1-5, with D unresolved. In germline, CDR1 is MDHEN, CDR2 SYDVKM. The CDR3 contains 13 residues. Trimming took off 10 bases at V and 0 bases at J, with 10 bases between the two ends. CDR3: CATYRDSNQPQHF. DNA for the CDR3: TGTGCCACCTACCGGGATAGCAATCAGCCCCAGCATTTT.

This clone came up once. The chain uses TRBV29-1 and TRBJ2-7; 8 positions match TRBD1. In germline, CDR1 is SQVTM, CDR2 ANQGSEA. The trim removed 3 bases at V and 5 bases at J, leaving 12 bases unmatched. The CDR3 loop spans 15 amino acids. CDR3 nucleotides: TGCAGCGTTGAGGGTACGTCAGGGGGCAATCACGAGCAGTACTTC. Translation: CSVEGTSGGNHEQYF.

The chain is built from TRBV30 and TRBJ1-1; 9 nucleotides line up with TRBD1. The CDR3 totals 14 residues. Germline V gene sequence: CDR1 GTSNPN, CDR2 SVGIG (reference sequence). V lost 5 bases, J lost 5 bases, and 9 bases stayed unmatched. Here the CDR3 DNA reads TGTGCCTGGGTGTTACAGGGGGCGAGGACTGAAGCTTTCTTT. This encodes CAWVLQGARTEAFF.

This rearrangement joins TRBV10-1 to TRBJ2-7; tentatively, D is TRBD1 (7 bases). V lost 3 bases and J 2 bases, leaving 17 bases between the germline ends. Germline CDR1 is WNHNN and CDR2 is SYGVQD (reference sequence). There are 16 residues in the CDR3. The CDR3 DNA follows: TGCGCCAGCAGTGAAGGCCGGCAGGGGGGTACCTACGAGCAGTACTTC. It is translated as CASSEGRQGGTYEQYF.

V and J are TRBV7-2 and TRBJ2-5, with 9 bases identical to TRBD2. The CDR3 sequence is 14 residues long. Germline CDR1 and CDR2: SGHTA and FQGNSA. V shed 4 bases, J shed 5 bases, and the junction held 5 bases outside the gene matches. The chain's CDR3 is CASSSPAGGETQYF. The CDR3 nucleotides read TGTGCCAGCAGCTCCCCTGCGGGGGGGGAGACCCAGTACTTC.

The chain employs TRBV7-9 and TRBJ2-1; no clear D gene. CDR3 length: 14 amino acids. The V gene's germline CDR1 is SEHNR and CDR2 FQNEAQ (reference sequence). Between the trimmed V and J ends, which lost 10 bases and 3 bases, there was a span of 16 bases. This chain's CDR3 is CATKPGGHYNEQFF. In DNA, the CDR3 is TGTGCCACCAAACCTGGCGGTCACTACAATGAGCAGTTCTTC. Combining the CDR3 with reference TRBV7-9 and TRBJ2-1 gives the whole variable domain DTGVSQNPRHKITKRGQNVTFRCDPISEHNRLYWYRQTLGQGPEFLTYFQNEAQLEKSRLLSDRFSAERPKGSFSTLEIQRTEQGDSAMYLCATKPGGHYNEQFFGPGTRLTVL.

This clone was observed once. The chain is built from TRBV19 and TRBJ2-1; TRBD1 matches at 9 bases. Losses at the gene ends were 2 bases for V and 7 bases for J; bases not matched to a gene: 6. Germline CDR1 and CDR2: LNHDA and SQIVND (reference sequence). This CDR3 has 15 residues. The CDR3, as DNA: TGTGCCAGTAGTATACGGGGACAGGGCAGGAATGAGCAGTTCTTC. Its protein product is CASSIRGQGRNEQFF.

This CDR3 reads CASSLRQGGSTDTQYF. CDR3 coding DNA: TGTGCCAGCAGTTTAAGACAGGGGGGTAGCACAGATACGCAGTATTTT. This chain connects TRBV2 to TRBJ2-3, with 9 bases fitting TRBD1. CDR3 length: 16 amino acids. V was clipped by 5 bases and J by 0 bases; unmatched bases: 6. Looked up from germline, CDR1 is SNHLY and CDR2 is FYNNEI.

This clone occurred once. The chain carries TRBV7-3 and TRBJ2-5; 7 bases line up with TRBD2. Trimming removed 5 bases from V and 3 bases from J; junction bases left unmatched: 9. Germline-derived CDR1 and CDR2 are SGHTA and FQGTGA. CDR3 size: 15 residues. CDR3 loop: CASSPIGGKEETQYF. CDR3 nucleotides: TGTGCCAGCAGCCCGATCGGGGGGAAGGAAGAGACCCAGTACTTC.

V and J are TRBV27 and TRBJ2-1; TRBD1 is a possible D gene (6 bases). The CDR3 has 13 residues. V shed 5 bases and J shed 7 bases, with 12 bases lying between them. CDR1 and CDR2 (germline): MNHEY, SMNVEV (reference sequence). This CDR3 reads CASSRQVGNEQFF. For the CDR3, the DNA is TGTGCCAGCAGTCGACAGGTAGGGAATGAGCAGTTCTTC.

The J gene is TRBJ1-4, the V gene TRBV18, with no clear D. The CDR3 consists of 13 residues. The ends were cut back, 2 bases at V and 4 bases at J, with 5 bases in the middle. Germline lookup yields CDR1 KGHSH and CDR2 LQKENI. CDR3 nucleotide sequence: TGTGCCAGCTCACCAGGGCTTAATGAAAAACTGTTTTTT. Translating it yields CASSPGLNEKLFF.

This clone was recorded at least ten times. This CDR3 reads CASSPATRTGRDGYTF. As DNA, the CDR3 is TGTGCCAGCAGTCCAGCTACTCGAACAGGGCGGGATGGCTACACCTTC. This chain links TRBV7-2 with TRBJ1-2; tentative D call: TRBD1 (6 bases). The CDR3 sequence is 16 residues long. The V end lost 6 bases, the J end lost 6 bases, and 23 bases lay between the germline ends. CDR1 SGHTA and CDR2 FQGNSA come from the germline V gene.

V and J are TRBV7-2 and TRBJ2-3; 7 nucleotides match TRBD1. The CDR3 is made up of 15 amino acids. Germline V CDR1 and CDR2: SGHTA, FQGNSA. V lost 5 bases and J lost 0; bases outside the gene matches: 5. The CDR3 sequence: CASSRDRASTDTQYF. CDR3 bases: TGTGCCAGCAGCCGCGACAGGGCTAGCACAGATACGCAGTATTTT.

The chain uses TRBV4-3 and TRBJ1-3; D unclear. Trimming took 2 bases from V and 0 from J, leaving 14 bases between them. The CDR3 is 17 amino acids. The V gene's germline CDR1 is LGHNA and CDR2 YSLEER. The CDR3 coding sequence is TGCGCCAGCAGCCAAACAAGACACCTCGTCTCTGGAAACACCATATATTTT. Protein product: CASSQTRHLVSGNTIYF.

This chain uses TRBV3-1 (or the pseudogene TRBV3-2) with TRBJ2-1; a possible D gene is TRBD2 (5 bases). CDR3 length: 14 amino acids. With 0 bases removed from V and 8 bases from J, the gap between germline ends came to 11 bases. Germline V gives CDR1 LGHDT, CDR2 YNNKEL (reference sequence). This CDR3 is CASSQDRGFDEQFF. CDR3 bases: TGTGCCAGCAGCCAAGACCGGGGTTTCGATGAGCAGTTCTTC.

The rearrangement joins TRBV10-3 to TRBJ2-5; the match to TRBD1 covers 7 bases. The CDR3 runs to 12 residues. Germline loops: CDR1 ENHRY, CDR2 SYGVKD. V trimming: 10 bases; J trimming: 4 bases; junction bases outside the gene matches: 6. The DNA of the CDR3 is TGTGCCAGCCAAGGGGGCCCAGAGACCCAGTACTTC. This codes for CASQGGPETQYF.